This TCR beta chain was recorded in a study of blood T cells in healthy people across ages. The germline gives CDR1 LGHNA, CDR2 YNFKEQ. This CDR3 spans 11 amino acids. PBMCs were isolated at a quantity of at least 6 million per sample. Study observations and caveats: Among T cells, TCR beta diversity per million cells dropped roughly linearly as age rose. It was not known whether donors were CMV positive (a possible confounder of expanded clonotype changes).

It was with a sample-barcoded 5' primer and a J-beta primer mix that a second PCR of about 6 to 12 cycles was run. TCRdb called the 5' RACE reads again in MiXCR, with one record for every CDR3 protein. The table shows about 1.4 million distinct CDR3 sequences, with 45% to 70% occurring only once. This clonotype was counted once. The antigen is undetermined. This clonotype was sampled from a man younger than 35 in good health. The V call is TRBV4-2, the J call TRBJ2-4; D uncertain. The assigned J gene may be wrong: the sequence end matches TRBJ2-7 better. Sequencing was performed on blood. The CDR3 loop reads CASSHEYEQYF. DNA for the CDR3: TGTGCCAGCAGCCACGAATACGAGCAGTACTTC.